This T cell receptor (beta chain) stems from a study of molecular identifiers for immune sequencing clone quantification. A single record per CDR3 protein comes from TCRdb applying MiXCR to the PCR reads. The sample gives 10,000 to 12,000 distinct CDR3 sequences, 20% to 25% of which show up once; around 1.5% is in the top ten. As concerns this clonotype: Its antigen is undetermined.

Germline lookup yields CDR1 MGHRA and CDR2 YSYEKL. This CDR3 spans 15 amino acids. Deletions cut 4 bases from V and 0 bases from J, with 10 bases between. Points from the study as a whole: Clones that had above 20 RNA copies took up over 98% of effector molecules but under 1% in naive cells.

The sequencing input was naive CD8+ T cells from blood, with Jurkat cell RNA spiked in. Stated subset: FACS-sorted CD8+CD4-CCR7+CD45RA+ naive T cells. The TCR originated in a human donor in good health. Some libraries in this study had Jurkat cell RNA spiked in. The rearrangement joins TRBV4-1 to TRBJ1-5, with D perhaps TRBD1 (6 bases). CDR3 sequence (DNA): TGCGCCAGCAGCCGGGACAACTGTAGCAATCAGCCCCAGCATTTT. This encodes CASSRDNCSNQPQHF.